Presented here are 26 T cell receptor beta chains from one specimen sequenced in a study of blood T cells in healthy people across ages. Primers used in a second PCR of about 7 to 12 cycles were a sample-barcoded 5' primer and a J-beta primer mix. Each CDR3 protein is one row after TCRdb ran MiXCR on the 5' RACE reads. The sample lists hundreds of thousands of distinct CDR3 sequences, around 24% seen once, with roughly 9% in the top ten. The same sample was also studied in work on T cells of mothers and their children.

Sequenced sample: blood. Receptors originate from a boy aged 5-17 years in good health.

This clonotype was recorded a few times. V gene TRBV19 combines with J gene TRBJ2-1; maybe TRBD1 (6 bases). The ends were cut back, 5 bases at V and 2 bases at J, with 19 bases in the middle. Looked up from germline, CDR1 is LNHDA and CDR2 is SQIVND (reference sequence). The CDR3 is made up of 17 amino acids. The CDR3 region is CASSLLIAGAPYNEQFF. In DNA form, the CDR3 reads TGTGCCAGTAGTCTACTCATCGCAGGGGCCCCCTACAATGAGCAGTTCTTC.

This clonotype was counted ten times or more. The chain is built from TRBV7-9 and TRBJ2-5; 7 bases are shared with TRBD1. Germline CDR1 SEHNR, CDR2 FQNEAQ (reference sequence). The ends lost 4 bases at V and 5 bases at J; junction bases unmatched: 7. This CDR3 is 14 amino acids long. For the CDR3, the DNA is TGTGCCAGCAGCTCGACAGGGTTGGGGGAGACCCAGTACTTC. This translates into CASSSTGLGETQYF. The full variable domain, with the rest looked up from reference TRBV7-9 and TRBJ2-5, is DTGVSQNPRHKITKRGQNVTFRCDPISEHNRLYWYRQTLGQGPEFLTYFQNEAQLEKSRLLSDRFSAERPKGSFSTLEIQRTEQGDSAMYLCASSSTGLGETQYFGPGTRLLVL.

This clonotype was observed at least ten times. The gene calls are TRBV28 and TRBJ1-3; D ambiguous. The CDR3 runs to 14 residues. Germline V gene lookup returns CDR1 MDHEN and CDR2 SYDVKM. Between the trimmed V and J ends, which lost 4 bases and 3 bases, there was a span of 10 bases. CDR3 amino acids: CASSSTGFGNTIYF. CDR3 bases: TGTGCCAGCAGTTCTACGGGGTTTGGAAACACCATATATTTT.

The chain carries TRBV12-3 or TRBV12-4 and TRBJ1-6; 7 nucleotides align to TRBD1. The junction had 4 bases not matched to a gene; V was cut back by 3 bases and J by 8 bases. This CDR3 has 14 amino acids. CDR3 nucleotides: TGTGCCAGCAGTTTTCAGGGGGAGTATTCACCCCTCCACTTT. Protein: CASSFQGEYSPLHF.

This clonotype has just a few counts. In nucleotides, the CDR3 is TGCAGTACCGATGGGGGGACGGCGTACCAAGAGACCCAGTACTTC. Protein: CSTDGGTAYQETQYF. The chain carries TRBV29-1 and TRBJ2-5, with D perhaps TRBD2 (6 bases). This CDR3 region has 15 residues. In germline, CDR1 is SQVTM, CDR2 ANQGSEA.

The V and J genes are TRBV25-1 and TRBJ1-6, with a tentative D call TRBD1 (5 bases). Germline-derived CDR1 and CDR2 are MGHDK and SYGVNS. Trimming left V 1 base short and J 8 bases short, with 12 bases between. This CDR3 is built from 15 residues. As DNA, the CDR3 is TGTGCCAGCAGTGAATGGGGGGGGTGGGATTCACCCCTCCACTTT. This codes for CASSEWGGWDSPLHF.

This clonotype was recorded a few times. The rearrangement uses TRBV7-2 and TRBJ2-4, with D unclear. The ends were cut back, 3 bases at V and 0 bases at J, with 18 bases in the middle. Looked up from germline, CDR1 is SGHTA and CDR2 is FQGNSA. The CDR3 has 18 amino acids. The CDR3 DNA reads as TGTGCCAGCAGCTTGCTCTCCGACGGAACGCTAGCCAAAAACATTCAGTACTTC. Its protein is CASSLLSDGTLAKNIQYF.

The chain couples TRBV29-1 to TRBJ1-2; 8 nucleotides line up with TRBD1. CDR1 is SQVTM, CDR2 ANQGSEA, per germline. The CDR3 runs to 14 residues. In nucleotides, the CDR3 is TGCAACGTGTTGACAGGGGTGGTTTCCGATGGCTACACCTTC. Translation gives CNVLTGVVSDGYTF.

This clonotype has more than one count but fewer than ten. The rearrangement joins TRBV28 to TRBJ2-1; 8 bases agree with TRBD2. J was trimmed by 8 bases and V by 1 base; bases with no gene match: 10. CDR3 length: 16 amino acids. In germline, CDR1 is MDHEN, CDR2 SYDVKM. CDR3 coding DNA: TGTGCCAGCAGTTTATCGGGGCGGGGGGCGCTCGATGAGCAGTTCTTC. Protein product: CASSLSGRGALDEQFF.

A few counts support this clonotype. The V and J genes are TRBV4-3 and TRBJ2-3; 8 bases agree with TRBD2. Germline loops: CDR1 LGHNA, CDR2 YSLEER. After removal of 2 bases from V and 8 bases from J, the junction contained 12 bases not matched to a gene. The CDR3 is 16 amino acids. The CDR3, as DNA: TGCGCCAGCAGCCAAACGTACCAGCGGGAGCAGGGTACGCAGTATTTT. It specifies CASSQTYQREQGTQYF.

This clonotype was recorded a few times. The rearrangement links TRBV5-1 to TRBJ2-2; possible D gene TRBD2, 6 bases. The CDR3 length is 17 residues. Germline assignment: CDR1 SGHRS and CDR2 YFSETQ. Trimming removed 0 bases at V and 4 bases at J, with 16 bases between. The CDR3 DNA reads TGCGCCAGCAGCTTGGGGGGTCGGGAGATGATCACCGGGGAGCTGTTTTTT. Protein product: CASSLGGREMITGELFF.

This clonotype was seen ten or more times. The chain has TRBV12-3 or TRBV12-4 and TRBJ2-7; possible D gene TRBD2, 6 bases. The CDR3 contains 12 residues. With 6 bases removed from V and 4 bases from J, the gap between germline ends came to 10 bases. Here the CDR3 DNA reads TGTGCCAGCAGGGGGGACTCGTACGAGCAGTACTTC. It specifies CASRGDSYEQYF.

In this sample, this clonotype turned up a few times. The chain combines TRBV3-1 with TRBJ2-5; D gene unclear. V was cut by 1 base and J by 8 bases, with 2 bases left in between. CDR1 LGHDT and CDR2 YNNKEL come from the germline V gene (reference sequence). The CDR3 runs 10 residues. CDR3 residues: CASSQGTQYF. CDR3 bases: TGTGCCAGCAGCCAAGGAACCCAGTACTTC.

The V and J genes are TRBV29-1 and TRBJ2-7, with a tentative D call TRBD1 (6 bases). Between the trimmed V and J ends, which lost 2 bases and 4 bases, there was a span of 12 bases. Germline CDR1 is SQVTM and CDR2 is ANQGSEA. CDR3 size: 13 residues. CDR3 sequence (DNA): TGCAGCGTTGAACCGGACAGCGGTTACGAGCAGTACTTC. Translation gives CSVEPDSGYEQYF.

This clonotype has a handful of counts. The V and J genes are TRBV7-2 and TRBJ1-6, with no clear D. Trimming removed 6 bases at V and 7 bases at J, with 28 bases between. CDR1 is SGHTA, CDR2 FQGNSA, per germline. The CDR3 covers 19 residues. CDR3 sequence reads: CASSTLPDRQGSLNSPLHF. The CDR3 DNA sequence: TGTGCCAGCAGTACTCTTCCAGATCGACAAGGCTCCCTAAATTCACCCCTCCACTTT.

Ten or more counts support this clonotype. The chain employs TRBV20-1 and TRBJ2-7; D might be TRBD2 (6 bases). From germline, CDR1 is DFQATT and CDR2 SNEGSKA (reference sequence). Trimming took 0 bases from V and 4 from J, leaving 25 bases between them. This CDR3 region has 18 residues. The CDR3 region is CSARDLGGTLGGGYEQYF. Here the CDR3 DNA reads TGCAGTGCTAGAGATCTCGGTGGGACTCTAGGTGGTGGGTACGAGCAGTACTTC.

This clonotype came up a few times. The rearrangement uses TRBV7-2 and TRBJ2-1; 7 bases align to TRBD1. The closer fit of TRBJ2-7 to the DNA end suggests the J call may be wrong. The CDR3 totals 14 residues. Germline CDR1 and CDR2: SGHTA and FQGNSA. The CDR3 region has the DNA TGTGCCAGCAGCTCGACAGGGTGGTTGAACGAGCAGTACTTC. This encodes CASSSTGWLNEQYF.

V and J are TRBV5-1 and TRBJ2-7; D is possibly TRBD1 (5 bases). Trimming took off 5 bases at V and 0 bases at J, with 12 bases between the two ends. The CDR3 covers 14 residues. CDR1 and CDR2 from the germline V gene are SGHRS and YFSETQ. The CDR3 region is CASRADSGSYEQYF. Written as DNA, the CDR3 is TGCGCCAGCAGAGCTGACAGTGGCTCCTACGAGCAGTACTTC.

The chain couples TRBV15 to TRBJ2-1; 11 nucleotides agree with TRBD2. In germline, CDR1 is LNHNV, CDR2 YYDKDF (reference sequence). There are 15 residues in the CDR3. The V segment lost 3 bases and the J segment 10 bases; nucleotides outside the gene matches: 8. In nucleotides, the CDR3 is TGTGCCACCAGCAGCTTTAGCGGGGGGGCCTGGGAGCAGTTCTTC. Translation gives CATSSFSGGAWEQFF.

The table lists this clonotype with a few counts. The chain employs TRBV4-2 and TRBJ2-2; no firm D call. The germline V gene encodes CDR1 LGHNA and CDR2 YNFKEQ. Between the trimmed V and J ends, which lost 0 bases and 4 bases, there was a span of 12 bases. The CDR3 is 16 amino acids. The chain's CDR3 is CASSQEWEVGTGELFF. CDR3 sequence (DNA): TGTGCCAGCAGCCAAGAGTGGGAAGTGGGCACCGGGGAGCTGTTTTTT.

This clonotype has more than one count but fewer than ten. The V call is TRBV7-2, the J call TRBJ2-5; 8 positions match TRBD1. This CDR3 spans 15 amino acids. Per the germline V gene, CDR1 is SGHTA and CDR2 is FQGNSA. Trimming removed 5 bases from V and 1 base from J; junction bases left unmatched: 6. This CDR3 reads CASSRYQGAQETQYF. DNA for the CDR3: TGTGCCAGCAGCCGATATCAGGGGGCCCAAGAGACCCAGTACTTC.

This clonotype was found a few times. The gene calls are TRBV29-1 and TRBJ2-5; possible D gene TRBD2, 6 bases. Deletions cut 6 bases from V and 4 bases from J, with 12 bases between. The CDR3 spans 12 residues. The germline V gene has CDR1 SQVTM and CDR2 ANQGSEA. The CDR3 here is CSVGIAAETQYF. For the CDR3, the DNA is TGCAGCGTCGGGATAGCGGCAGAGACCCAGTACTTC.

The chain has TRBV20-1 and TRBJ2-2, with D perhaps matching TRBD1 or TRBD2 (6 bases each). V was cut by 4 bases and J by 3 bases, with 18 bases left in between. The CDR3 has 16 residues. Germline assignment: CDR1 DFQATT and CDR2 SNEGSKA (reference sequence). CDR3 amino acids: CSAIYRGQGYTGELFF. The CDR3 nucleotides are TGCAGTGCTATTTACCGGGGGCAGGGCTACACCGGGGAGCTGTTTTTT.

The CDR3 protein is CASSLDSSTDTQYF. CDR3 nucleotide sequence: TGTGCCAGCTCACTTGACAGTTCCACAGATACGCAGTATTTT. The rearrangement joins TRBV18 to TRBJ2-3; the D gene is possibly TRBD1 (5 bases). Trimming removed 4 bases from V and 2 bases from J, with 10 bases in between. CDR1 and CDR2 from the germline V gene are KGHSH and LQKENI. There are 14 residues in the CDR3.

This chain connects TRBV7-2 to TRBJ2-3; D may be TRBD2 (7 bases). The germline CDR1 and CDR2 sequences are SGHTA and FQGNSA. V was shortened by 7 bases and J by 3 bases, with 14 bases between the two germline ends. The CDR3 sequence is 14 residues long. The CDR3 DNA follows: TGTGCCAGCACCAAAGGGGGGGGTACAGATACGCAGTATTTT. Translating gives CASTKGGGTDTQYF. The full variable domain, rest sourced from reference TRBV7-2 and TRBJ2-3, is GAGVSQSPSNKVTEKGKDVELRCDPISGHTALYWYRQSLGQGLEFLIYFQGNSAPDKSGLPSDRFSAERTGGSVSTLTIQRTQQEDSAVYLCASTKGGGTDTQYFGPGTRLTVL.

The V call is TRBV4-3, the J call TRBJ2-5, with no clear D. The closer fit of TRBJ2-7 to the DNA end suggests the J call may be wrong. From germline, CDR1 is LGHNA and CDR2 YSLEER. CDR3 length: 15 amino acids. The CDR3 reads CASSQRMKSSYEQYF. The CDR3 bases are TGCGCCAGCAGCCAAAGGATGAAGAGCTCCTACGAGCAGTACTTC.